This entry features one T cell receptor beta chain sequence. Its antigen is undetermined. The data were obtained in a study of T cell responses to AZD1222 COVID-19 vaccine. Points from the study as a whole: A reported finding is that nearly half of spike-specific TCRs target unmutated variant regions. At baseline, seropositivity was found in only a handful of AZD1222 recipients.

Using immunoSEQ multiplex PCR, the repertoire was profiled, and TCRdb retains in-frame clones only, with some absent. The repertoire holds around 130,000 clones, 70% to 90% seen once, with roughly 1.6% in the top ten. The CDR3 covers 15 residues. Trimming at V came to 4 bases and at J to 7 bases, leaving 11 bases not matched to a gene. Germline V gene lookup returns CDR1 MGHRA and CDR2 YSYEKL. Specimen: peripheral blood, collected on day 0 of AZD1222 vaccination. V gene TRBV4-1 combines with J gene TRBJ1-2; 8 bases match TRBD1. The clonotype was recovered from an adult in good health. DNA of the CDR3: TGCGCCAGCAGCCCCTTAGGACAGGGCTTTTCTGGCTACACCTTC. Its translation: CASSPLGQGFSGYTF.